This entry lists 28 T cell receptor beta chains sequenced from one sample in a study of blood T cell repertoires in COVID-19. TCRdb's copy holds only in-frame clones and misses some; the assay was immunoSEQ multiplex PCR. The sample lists about 150,000 clones; around 85% were seen once. Sequencing was done on a sample of peripheral blood. The source is a man in his 70s with acute or convalescent COVID-19.

The chain recombines TRBV7-9 with TRBJ1-1, with D tentatively TRBD1 (5 bases). Germline CDR1 is SEHNR and CDR2 is FQNEAQ (reference sequence). The CDR3 sequence is 14 residues long. V was cut by 5 bases and J by 2 bases, with 12 bases left in between. CDR3 residues: CASSQGRVNTEAFF. The CDR3 bases are TGTGCCAGCAGCCAGGGCAGGGTAAACACTGAAGCTTTCTTT.

V gene TRBV7-9 combines with J gene TRBJ2-3; TRBD2 might be the D (6 bases). The CDR3 runs 16 residues. Trimming pared 5 bases from V and 1 base from J, leaving 16 bases between. The V gene's germline CDR1 is SEHNR and CDR2 FQNEAQ (reference sequence). CDR3 in amino acids: CASSLGGTGGTDTQYF. CDR3 nucleotide sequence: TGTGCCAGCAGCCTCGGGGGAACAGGCGGCACAGATACGCAGTATTTT. Complete variable domain (other parts from reference TRBV7-9 and TRBJ2-3): DTGVSQNPRHKITKRGQNVTFRCDPISEHNRLYWYRQTLGQGPEFLTYFQNEAQLEKSRLLSDRFSAERPKGSFSTLEIQRTEQGDSAMYLCASSLGGTGGTDTQYFGPGTRLTVL.

The rearrangement uses TRBV20-1 and TRBJ2-1; perhaps TRBD1 as D (5 bases). CDR1 is DFQATT, CDR2 SNEGSKA, per germline (reference sequence). This CDR3 spans 11 amino acids. V was trimmed by 6 bases and J by 5 bases, leaving 8 bases between them. CDR3 loop: CSARDDNEQFF. CDR3 coding DNA: TGCAGTGCCAGGGATGACAATGAGCAGTTCTTC.

The chain is built from TRBV30 and TRBJ2-7; the match to TRBD2 covers 13 bases. The CDR3 runs 20 residues. In germline, CDR1 is GTSNPN, CDR2 SVGIG (reference sequence). V shed 0 bases and J 0 bases; nucleotides not matched to a gene: 14. CDR3 protein: CAWSVLRTSGSGGSSYEQYF. CDR3 nucleotide sequence: TGTGCCTGGAGTGTCCTAAGGACTAGCGGGAGTGGGGGGAGCTCCTACGAGCAGTACTTC.

This chain uses TRBV19 with TRBJ1-5; tentatively, D is TRBD1 (5 bases). V shed 3 bases and J shed 3 bases, with 12 bases lying between them. Per the germline V gene, CDR1 is LNHDA and CDR2 is SQIVND (reference sequence). CDR3 size: 15 residues. CDR3: CASSMAGIPNQPQHF. Written as DNA, the CDR3 is TGTGCCAGTAGTATGGCAGGGATCCCCAATCAGCCCCAGCATTTT.

The V and J genes are TRBV6-5 and TRBJ2-7; D gene unclear. CDR3 size: 15 residues. V was shortened by 5 bases and J by 0 bases, with 14 bases between the two germline ends. The V gene's germline CDR1 is MNHEY and CDR2 SVGAGI. DNA for the CDR3: TGTGCCAGCAGTCGCCCCCAGGTGAGCTCCTACGAGCAGTACTTC. The encoded protein is CASSRPQVSSYEQYF.

The chain links TRBV6-2 or TRBV6-3 to TRBJ2-7; 7 bases are a match to TRBD2. Germline V CDR1 and CDR2: MNHEY, SVGEGT. The ends lost 3 bases at V and 0 bases at J; junction bases unmatched: 8. CDR3 length: 16 residues. The CDR3 bases are TGTGCCAGCAGTTATGGGAGGGTGGACATCTCCTACGAGCAGTACTTC. Translation gives CASSYGRVDISYEQYF.

The chain couples TRBV4-3 to TRBJ2-7; D ambiguous. CDR3 length: 14 amino acids. From germline, CDR1 is LGHNA and CDR2 YSLEER. Trimming took 1 base from V and 0 from J, leaving 7 bases between them. The CDR3 coding sequence is TGCGCCAGCAGCCAAGTAACGCGCTCCTACGAGCAGTACTTC. Amino acid sequence: CASSQVTRSYEQYF.

The chain carries TRBV28 and TRBJ1-5, with 9 bases lining up with TRBD1. This CDR3 region has 14 residues. Germline assignment: CDR1 MDHEN and CDR2 SYDVKM. The J segment lost 3 bases and the V segment lost 10 bases, leaving 7 bases of the junction unmatched. The CDR3 is CAITGGLNNQPQHF. DNA of the CDR3: TGTGCCATAACAGGGGGCTTGAACAATCAGCCCCAGCATTTT.

The rearrangement joins TRBV2 to TRBJ1-1; D remains unclear. The CDR3 extends over 13 amino acids. Trimming pared 0 bases from V and 6 bases from J, leaving 8 bases between. Per the germline V gene, CDR1 is SNHLY and CDR2 is FYNNEI. The CDR3 bases are TGTGCCAGCAGTGAAGCGCCGCAGGCTGAAGCTTTCTTT. This codes for CASSEAPQAEAFF.

This sequence joins TRBV5-1 and TRBJ1-1, with unresolved D. The germline V and J ends were trimmed by 0 bases and 7 bases, with 10 bases remaining between them. This CDR3 spans 13 amino acids. Germline CDR1 is SGHRS and CDR2 is YFSETQ. CDR3 loop: CASSLGTGVEAFF. For the CDR3, the DNA is TGCGCCAGCAGCTTGGGGACTGGGGTTGAAGCTTTCTTT. Drawing the rest from reference TRBV5-1 and TRBJ1-1, the complete variable domain is KAGVTQTPRYLIKTRGQQVTLSCSPISGHRSVSWYQQTPGQGLQFLFEYFSETQRNKGNFPGRFSGRQFSNSRSEMNVSTLELGDSALYLCASSLGTGVEAFFGQGTRLTVV.

This clone was seen once. The V and J genes are TRBV6-5 and TRBJ2-5, with 7 bases lining up with TRBD2. The germline CDR1 and CDR2 sequences are MNHEY and SVGAGI. The ends lost 7 bases at V and 5 bases at J; junction bases unmatched: 10. The CDR3 spans 14 residues. CDR3 DNA sequence: TGTGCCAGCACCGGGCATCAGGGAGGGGAGACCCAGTACTTC. The encoded protein is CASTGHQGGETQYF.

The gene calls are TRBV5-1 and TRBJ2-3; D is unresolved. Trimming removed 6 bases at V and 1 base at J, with 18 bases between. Germline-derived CDR1 and CDR2 are SGHRS and YFSETQ. The CDR3 runs to 16 residues. CDR3 DNA: TGCGCCAGCAAGACTGGTAGCCCCAGTCGCACAGATACGCAGTATTTT. Translation: CASKTGSPSRTDTQYF.

The CDR3 DNA reads as TGTGCCAGCAGCGTCCGGACAGGGAGTGGAAACACCATATATTTT. This translates into CASSVRTGSGNTIYF. This chain joins TRBV11-2 and TRBJ1-3, with 8 bases fitting TRBD1. The CDR3 has 15 residues. J was trimmed by 3 bases and V by 5 bases; bases with no gene match: 6. CDR1 is SGHAT and CDR2 is FQNNGV in the germline V gene.

CDR3 in amino acids: CASSPLAGVGTDTQYF. As DNA, the CDR3 is TGTGCCAGCTCACCTCTAGCGGGAGTAGGGACAGATACGCAGTATTTT. The rearrangement joins TRBV18 to TRBJ2-3; the match to TRBD2 covers 10 bases. This CDR3 contains 16 residues. Germline CDR1 reads KGHSH; CDR2 reads LQKENI. V dropped 3 bases and J dropped 3; count of bases not matched to a gene: 6.

The rearrangement uses TRBV19 and TRBJ1-3; tentatively, D is TRBD1 (6 bases). The germline V gene has CDR1 LNHDA and CDR2 SQIVND (reference sequence). Trimming shortened V by 8 bases and J by 4 bases, and 12 bases separated the two germline ends. The CDR3 runs to 13 residues. As DNA, the CDR3 is TGTGCCAGTTCCACAGGGAACGGAAACACCATATATTTT. Translation gives CASSTGNGNTIYF.

Concerning this clone: A much larger clonotype is one base distant, so this may be a read error. This chain connects TRBV7-2 to TRBJ2-5; 14 bases match TRBD2. The germline V gene has CDR1 SGHTA and CDR2 FQGNSA. J was trimmed by 4 bases and V by 5 bases; bases with no gene match: 3. This CDR3 has 15 amino acids. CDR3 region: CASSPGTSGGETQYF. The CDR3 DNA is TGTGCCAGCAGCCCCGGGACTAGCGGGGGAGAGACCCAGTACTTC.

V gene TRBV5-4 combines with J gene TRBJ2-1, with TRBD2 identical over 10 bases. In germline, CDR1 is SGHNT, CDR2 YYREEE (reference sequence). The CDR3 covers 16 residues. The V and J ends lost 4 bases and 2 bases, in that order; junction bases with no gene match: 6. CDR3 amino acids: CASSPPSGSAYNEQFF. The CDR3 DNA sequence: TGTGCCAGCAGCCCGCCTAGCGGGAGTGCCTACAATGAGCAGTTCTTC.

This clone was observed a few times. The chain couples TRBV19 to TRBJ1-5; D is unresolved. CDR1 is LNHDA, CDR2 SQIVND, per germline (reference sequence). This CDR3 contains 12 residues. V shed 5 bases and J shed 6 bases, with 8 bases lying between them. CDR3 sequence (DNA): TGTGCCAGTAGTTCAGCGGCTCAGCCCCAGCATTTT. Amino acid sequence: CASSSAAQPQHF. The full variable domain, with the rest looked up from reference TRBV19 and TRBJ1-5, is DGGITQSPKYLFRKEGQNVTLSCEQNLNHDAMYWYRQDPGQGLRLIYYSQIVNDFQKGDIAEGYSVSREKKESFPLTVTSAQKNPTAFYLCASSSAAQPQHFGDGTRLSIL.

V gene TRBV19 combines with J gene TRBJ2-1; tentatively, D is TRBD2 (6 bases). The V end lost 5 bases, the J end lost 7 bases, and 18 bases lay between the germline ends. The CDR3 spans 15 residues. Germline V gene lookup returns CDR1 LNHDA and CDR2 SQIVND (reference sequence). The CDR3 region has the DNA TGTGCCAGTAGTCCTCGGACGGGGGTAGTTAATGAGCAGTTCTTC. It yields the protein CASSPRTGVVNEQFF. Full variable domain (missing parts from reference TRBV19 and TRBJ2-1): DGGITQSPKYLFRKEGQNVTLSCEQNLNHDAMYWYRQDPGQGLRLIYYSQIVNDFQKGDIAEGYSVSREKKESFPLTVTSAQKNPTAFYLCASSPRTGVVNEQFFGPGTRLTVL.

The chain couples TRBV10-3 to TRBJ2-4; TRBD1 might be the D (5 bases). The germline V gene has CDR1 ENHRY and CDR2 SYGVKD. The CDR3 is 16 amino acids. Trimming stripped 3 bases from V and 1 base from J, with 13 bases between. CDR3 DNA sequence: TGTGCCATCAGTGACTCAGGGCCTAGTGCCAAAAACATTCAGTACTTC. It codes for CAISDSGPSAKNIQYF.

The V and J genes are TRBV5-6 and TRBJ1-1; maybe TRBD1 (6 bases). The germline V and J ends were trimmed by 3 bases and 3 bases, with 15 bases remaining between them. This CDR3 has 15 residues. Germline V CDR1 and CDR2: SGHDT, YYEEEE. The CDR3 DNA reads as TGTGCCAGCAGCTCCCGAAACAGGGCCGACACTGAAGCTTTCTTT. Translation: CASSSRNRADTEAFF.

J is TRBJ2-5 and V is TRBV3-1 (or the pseudogene TRBV3-2); 13 bases agree with TRBD2. The germline V gene encodes CDR1 LGHDT and CDR2 YNNKEL (reference sequence). The CDR3 extends over 14 amino acids. V lost 4 bases and J lost 4; bases outside the gene matches: 0. The CDR3 here is CASSRLAGGETQYF. The CDR3, as DNA: TGTGCCAGCAGCCGACTAGCGGGAGGAGAGACCCAGTACTTC.

The CDR3 DNA reads as TGTGCCAGCAGGTTAAACACCGGGGAGCTGTTTTTT. Translation gives CASRLNTGELFF. This sequence joins TRBV2 and TRBJ2-2; D is unclear. This CDR3 is 12 amino acids long. Germline V gene lookup returns CDR1 SNHLY and CDR2 FYNNEI. The V end was cut by 6 bases, the J end by 2 bases, with 4 bases between.

DNA for the CDR3: TGTGCCAGCAGCAACCCTTCGGGACAGGGGACCTCCTACAATGAGCAGTTCTTC. Its translation: CASSNPSGQGTSYNEQFF. The chain links TRBV21-1 to TRBJ2-1; TRBD1, the D gene given by the table, was not confirmed from the DNA. TRBV21-1 is a known pseudogene. This CDR3 contains 18 residues.

The CDR3 DNA reads as TGTGCCAGCGTAGTCGGCGGTCCCGGGGAGCTGTTTTTT. Its protein is CASVVGGPGELFF. The chain uses TRBV2 and TRBJ2-2, with D uncertain. The CDR3 totals 13 residues. V lost 8 bases and J 6 bases, leaving 13 bases between the germline ends. Germline V gives CDR1 SNHLY, CDR2 FYNNEI.

The chain links TRBV5-1 to TRBJ1-1; TRBD1 agrees at 7 bases. J gave up 5 bases and V 0 bases, and 4 bases lay outside the gene matches. The CDR3 covers 14 residues. Germline lookup yields CDR1 SGHRS and CDR2 YFSETQ. The CDR3 is CASSLGRGRTEAFF. For the CDR3, the DNA is TGCGCCAGCAGCTTGGGGAGGGGGCGGACTGAAGCTTTCTTT.

This rearrangement joins TRBV11-2 to TRBJ1-2; D perhaps matches TRBD1 (5 bases). CDR3 length: 15 amino acids. V was cut by 0 bases and J by 3 bases, with 11 bases left in between. Germline loops: CDR1 SGHAT, CDR2 FQNNGV. DNA for the CDR3: TGTGCCAGCAGCTTAGATGTTGGGGCCGACTATGGCTACACCTTC. This sequence encodes CASSLDVGADYGYTF.